Each of the 23 T cell receptor beta chains below was sequenced from the same sample in a study of cytomegalovirus exposure and HLA in healthy donors. Researchers ran the PCR with 60 Vbeta and 13 Jbeta primers. The table came from immunoSEQ multiplex PCR; TCRdb's copy has only in-frame clones and leaves some out. The table has 52,000 or so clones, 77% seen once. Sequencing was carried out using PBMCs. The receptors were sampled from a middle-aged woman in good health and CMV-seropositive.

The gene calls are TRBV5-1 and TRBJ2-7; 7 bases map to TRBD1. Germline values: CDR1 SGHRS, CDR2 YFSETQ. Trimming removed 6 bases from V and 3 bases from J; junction bases left unmatched: 6. The CDR3 runs to 13 residues. CDR3 in DNA: TGCGCCAGCAACTGGGACAGCCGCTACGAGCAGTACTTC. Protein: CASNWDSRYEQYF.

The V gene is TRBV2, the J gene TRBJ2-5, with 13 bases fitting TRBD2. The CDR3 is 16 amino acids. V was pared by 5 bases and J by 1 base, with 4 bases of the junction left unmatched. Germline V gene lookup returns CDR1 SNHLY and CDR2 FYNNEI. In nucleotides, the CDR3 is TGTGCCAGCAGTCGACTAGCGGGGGGCTCCCAAGAGACCCAGTACTTC. Protein product: CASSRLAGGSQETQYF.

The rearrangement links TRBV25-1 to TRBJ2-2; the match to TRBD1 covers 7 bases. The trim removed 8 bases at V and 4 bases at J, leaving 10 bases unmatched. The V gene's germline CDR1 is MGHDK and CDR2 SYGVNS. The length of the CDR3 is 15 residues. The CDR3 sequence: CASLLQGVGTGELFF. The CDR3 DNA follows: TGTGCCAGCCTACTGCAGGGGGTCGGCACCGGGGAGCTGTTTTTT.

The genes are TRBV11-2 and TRBJ2-7, with unresolved D. The CDR3 spans 14 residues. Germline values: CDR1 SGHAT, CDR2 FQNNGV. The germline V and J ends were trimmed by 8 bases and 4 bases, with 18 bases remaining between them. In nucleotides, the CDR3 is TGTGCCAGCGCCCGATCCGGTAGCATTTACGAGCAGTACTTC. Translating it yields CASARSGSIYEQYF. The variable domain in full, completed from reference TRBV11-2 and TRBJ2-7, reads EAGVAQSPRYKIIEKRQSVAFWCNPISGHATLYWYQQILGQGPKLLIQFQNNGVVDDSQLPKDRFSAERLKGVDSTLKIQPAKLEDSAVYLCASARSGSIYEQYFGPGTRLTVT.

The CDR3 sequence: CAISQTSDQETQYF. For the CDR3, the DNA is TGTGCCATCAGCCAAACTAGCGACCAAGAGACCCAGTACTTC. The J gene is TRBJ2-5, the V gene TRBV10-3; 7 bases fit TRBD2. The CDR3 is 14 amino acids. V was pared by 6 bases and J by 0 bases, with 4 bases of the junction left unmatched. Germline V CDR1 and CDR2: ENHRY, SYGVKD.

The chain carries TRBV19 and TRBJ2-7, with 7 bases aligning to TRBD1. J was trimmed by 6 bases and V by 1 base; bases with no gene match: 3. From germline, CDR1 is LNHDA and CDR2 SQIVND (reference sequence). The length of the CDR3 is 13 residues. The CDR3, as DNA: TGTGCCAGTAGTATAGCTACAGGGGCCGAGCAGTACTTC. This encodes CASSIATGAEQYF.

This rearrangement joins TRBV28 to TRBJ2-5; no definite D call. Germline V gives CDR1 MDHEN, CDR2 SYDVKM. CDR3 size: 13 residues. V shed 3 bases and J shed 5 bases, with 10 bases lying between them. For the CDR3, the DNA is TGTGCCAGCAGTTTTTCAGGTCGGGAGACCCAGTACTTC. Encoded protein: CASSFSGRETQYF.

CDR3 residues: CASRDSAYTEAFF. DNA of the CDR3: TGTGCCAGTAGGGACAGCGCATACACTGAAGCTTTCTTT. V usage is TRBV2 and J usage is TRBJ1-1; 7 bases align to TRBD1. Germline assignment: CDR1 SNHLY and CDR2 FYNNEI. CDR3 size: 13 residues. With 9 bases clipped from V and 3 bases from J, the junction kept 7 bases outside the gene matches.

The V gene is TRBV2, the J gene TRBJ1-2; 8 bases are a match to TRBD1. Germline assignment: CDR1 SNHLY and CDR2 FYNNEI. Trimming took 6 bases from V and 8 from J; bases not matched to a gene: 11. The CDR3 extends over 14 amino acids. The CDR3 is CASSRRGTGGGYTF. Written as DNA, the CDR3 is TGTGCCAGCAGCAGAAGGGGGACAGGAGGGGGCTACACCTTC.

The chain joins TRBV21-1 to TRBJ1-5. TRBV21-1 is shown as a pseudogene. The CDR3 runs to 15 residues. CDR3 region: CASSKRENSNQPQHF. The CDR3 coding sequence is TGTGCCAGCAGCAAACGGGAGAATAGCAATCAGCCCCAGCATTTT.

V and J are TRBV7-2 and TRBJ1-6; 8 bases line up with TRBD1. CDR3 length equals 14 residues. Looked up from germline, CDR1 is SGHTA and CDR2 is FQGNSA. With V trimmed by 4 bases and J by 6 bases, 2 bases remained unmatched. Here the CDR3 DNA reads TGTGCCAGCAGCTACAGGGGGGGTAATTCACCCCTCCACTTT. Protein: CASSYRGGNSPLHF.

This chain joins TRBV6-5 and TRBJ2-1; D perhaps matches TRBD1 (6 bases). The CDR3 runs 15 residues. Trimming left V 6 bases short and J 7 bases short, with 19 bases between. From germline, CDR1 is MNHEY and CDR2 SVGAGI. CDR3 region: CASSRDRQSPNEQFF. CDR3 DNA sequence: TGTGCCAGCAGCCGCGACAGGCAGTCCCCTAATGAGCAGTTCTTC.

A single count supports this clone. This chain connects TRBV4-2 to TRBJ2-1; D perhaps matches TRBD2 (5 bases). The V and J ends lost 1 base and 0 bases respectively, with 10 bases between them. The CDR3 is 16 amino acids. Per the germline V gene, CDR1 is LGHNA and CDR2 is YNFKEQ. The CDR3 DNA reads TGTGCCAGCAGCCAAGCTGGACTCCGCTCCTACAATGAGCAGTTCTTC. Its protein is CASSQAGLRSYNEQFF.

V usage is TRBV29-1 and J usage is TRBJ2-7, with D possibly matching TRBD2 (7 bases). Germline V gives CDR1 SQVTM, CDR2 ANQGSEA. The CDR3 consists of 13 residues. V lost 7 bases and J 5 bases, leaving 18 bases between the germline ends. DNA of the CDR3: TGCAGCGGGGGGGGCCAGGGCCCCGACGAGCAGTACTTC. Residues: CSGGGQGPDEQYF.

This clone has a handful of counts. This chain's CDR3 is CASSPDFTGELFF. The CDR3, as DNA: TGTGCCAGCAGCCCGGACTTTACCGGGGAGCTGTTTTTT. V gene TRBV7-3 combines with J gene TRBJ2-2; D possibly corresponds to TRBD2 (5 bases). V lost 5 bases and J lost 5, with 9 bases in between. The germline V gene encodes CDR1 SGHTA and CDR2 FQGTGA. The CDR3 runs 13 residues.

Only one count was recorded for this clone. The chain employs TRBV9 and TRBJ2-5; D might be TRBD1 (6 bases). V was pared by 1 base and J by 1 base, with 8 bases between. Germline V gives CDR1 SGDLS, CDR2 YYNGEE. The CDR3 extends over 14 amino acids. The chain's CDR3 is CASSVLTGQETQYF. DNA of the CDR3: TGTGCCAGCAGCGTACTGACAGGCCAAGAGACCCAGTACTTC.

This clone showed up just a few times. V and J are TRBV5-1 and TRBJ2-1; 9 nucleotides align to TRBD2. V lost 2 bases and J lost 2; bases outside the gene matches: 11. Germline loops: CDR1 SGHRS, CDR2 YFSETQ. The CDR3 covers 18 residues. DNA of the CDR3: TGCGCCAGCAGCTTAAGGGGCGGGGGGGCCACAACCTACAATGAGCAGTTCTTC. Residues: CASSLRGGGATTYNEQFF.

The chain links TRBV7-3 to TRBJ1-1, with unresolved D. Trimming removed 4 bases from V and 4 bases from J, with 10 bases in between. The CDR3 is 13 amino acids. The germline V gene encodes CDR1 SGHTA and CDR2 FQGTGA. The CDR3 coding sequence is TGTGCCAGCAGCTCCGGAGGCTCCACTGAAGCTTTCTTT. It specifies CASSSGGSTEAFF.

This chain's CDR3 is CASSPQAGLGNQPQYF. In DNA form, the CDR3 reads TGTGCCAGCAGCCCCCAAGCAGGGCTGGGAAATCAGCCCCAGTATTTT. The chain is built from TRBV7-9 and TRBJ1-5; possibly TRBD1 for D (5 bases). TRBJ2-3 explains the end of the DNA better; the J call may be wrong. The germline V gene has CDR1 SEHNR and CDR2 FQNEAQ (reference sequence). The length of the CDR3 is 16 residues.

This clone was detected only a few times. V usage is TRBV27 and J usage is TRBJ1-1; TRBD1 agrees at 9 bases. The CDR3 loop spans 15 amino acids. Germline V gives CDR1 MNHEY, CDR2 SMNVEV (reference sequence). Trimming cost V 8 bases and J 4 bases; bases outside gene matches: 11. The CDR3 DNA sequence: TGTGCCAGCGGTAGGGGGGACAGGGAGTCCACTGAAGCTTTCTTT. Its protein product is CASGRGDRESTEAFF.

This sequence joins TRBV10-3 and TRBJ1-2, with D perhaps TRBD1 (6 bases). CDR1 is ENHRY and CDR2 is SYGVKD in the germline V gene. Trimming pared 0 bases from V and 6 bases from J, leaving 17 bases between. The CDR3 loop spans 16 amino acids. The CDR3 protein is CAISESTGGVLNGYTF. The CDR3 DNA is TGTGCCATCAGTGAGTCGACGGGGGGCGTATTAAATGGCTACACCTTC.

The chain employs TRBV5-1 and TRBJ1-1; D is unclear. CDR3 length: 13 residues. Germline CDR1 SGHRS, CDR2 YFSETQ. The V end lost 2 bases, the J end lost 1 base, and 6 bases lay between the germline ends. In DNA form, the CDR3 reads TGCGCCAGCAGCTTACGACAGAACACTGAAGCTTTCTTT. This sequence encodes CASSLRQNTEAFF.

The chain joins TRBV19 to TRBJ2-3; D uncertain. Per germline, CDR1 LNHDA and CDR2 SQIVND (reference sequence). V lost 7 bases and J 11 bases, leaving 13 bases between the germline ends. The CDR3 has 11 amino acids. CDR3 DNA: TGTGCCAGTATTCTAGGTGGAGAGCAGTATTTT. Its translation: CASILGGEQYF.